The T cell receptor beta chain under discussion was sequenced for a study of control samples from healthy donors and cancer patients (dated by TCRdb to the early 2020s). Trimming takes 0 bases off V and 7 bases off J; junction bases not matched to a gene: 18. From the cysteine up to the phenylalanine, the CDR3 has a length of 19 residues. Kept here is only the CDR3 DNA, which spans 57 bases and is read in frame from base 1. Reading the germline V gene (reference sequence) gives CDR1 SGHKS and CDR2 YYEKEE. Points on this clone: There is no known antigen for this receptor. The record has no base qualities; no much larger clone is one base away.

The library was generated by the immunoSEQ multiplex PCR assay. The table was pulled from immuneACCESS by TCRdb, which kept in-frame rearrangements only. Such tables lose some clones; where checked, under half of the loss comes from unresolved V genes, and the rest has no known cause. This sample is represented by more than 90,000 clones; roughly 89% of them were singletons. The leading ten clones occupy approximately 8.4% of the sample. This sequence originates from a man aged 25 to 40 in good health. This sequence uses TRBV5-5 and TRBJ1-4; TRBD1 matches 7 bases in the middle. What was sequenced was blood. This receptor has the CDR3 CASSLGPGGSFPTGEKLFF. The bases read TGTGCCAGCAGCTTGGGTCCAGGGGGTAGTTTCCCGACTGGTGAAAAACTGTTTTTT.